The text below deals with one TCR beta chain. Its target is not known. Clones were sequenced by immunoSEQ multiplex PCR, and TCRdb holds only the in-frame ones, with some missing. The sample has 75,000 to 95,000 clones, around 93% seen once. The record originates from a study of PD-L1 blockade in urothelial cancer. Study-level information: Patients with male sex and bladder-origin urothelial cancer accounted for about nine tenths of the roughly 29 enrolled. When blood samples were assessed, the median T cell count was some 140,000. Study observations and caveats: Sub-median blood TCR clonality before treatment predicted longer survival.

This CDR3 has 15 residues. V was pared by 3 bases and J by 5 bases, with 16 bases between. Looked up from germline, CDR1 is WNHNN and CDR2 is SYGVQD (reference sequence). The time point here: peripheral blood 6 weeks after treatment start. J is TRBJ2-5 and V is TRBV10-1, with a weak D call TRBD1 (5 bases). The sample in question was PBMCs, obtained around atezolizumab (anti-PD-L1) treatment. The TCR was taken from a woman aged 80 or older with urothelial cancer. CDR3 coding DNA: TGCGCCAGCAGTGATCAGGCCTGGGGCCGGGAGACCCAGTACTTC. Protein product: CASSDQAWGRETQYF.